This record covers a single T cell receptor (beta chain). This record belongs to a study of blood T cell repertoires in COVID-19. The wider study: The United States, Italy and Spain were the sources of the acute and convalescent COVID-19 samples. From T cells, B-cell-depleted T cells, or PBMCs came the material, which was cDNA or gDNA.

In the original processing: Using reference gene primer amplification, nucleated cell counts were estimated. Only in-frame clones appear in the TCRdb table, and some are missing; sequencing was by immunoSEQ multiplex PCR. V and J calls and clone size are given by that table; D and trimming were obtained from the DNA. The data show about 120,000 clones, over 80% seen once. This CDR3 is built from 13 residues. Germline V gives CDR1 SGHAT, CDR2 FQNNGV. The V end lost 4 bases, the J end lost 3 bases, and 6 bases lay between the germline ends. The sample comprised peripheral blood. The receptor comes from a man between 60 and 75 years old with acute or convalescent COVID-19. The rearrangement links TRBV11-2 to TRBJ1-4, with D hard to call. CDR3 region: CASSSPANEKLFF. CDR3 bases: TGTGCCAGCAGCTCGCCGGCTAATGAAAAACTGTTTTTT.